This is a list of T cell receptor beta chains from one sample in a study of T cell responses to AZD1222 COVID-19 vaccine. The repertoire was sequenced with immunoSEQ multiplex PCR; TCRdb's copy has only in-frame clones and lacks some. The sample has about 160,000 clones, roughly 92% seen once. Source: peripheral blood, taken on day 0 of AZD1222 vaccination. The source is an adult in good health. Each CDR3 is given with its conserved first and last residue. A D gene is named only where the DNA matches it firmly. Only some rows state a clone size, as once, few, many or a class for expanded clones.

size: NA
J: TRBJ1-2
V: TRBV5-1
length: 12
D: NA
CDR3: CASSWGAYGYTF
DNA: TGCGCCAGCAGCTGGGGGGCATATGGCTACACCTTC

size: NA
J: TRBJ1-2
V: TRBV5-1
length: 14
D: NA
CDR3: CASSLDGRAYGYTF
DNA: TGCGCCAGCAGCTTGGATGGCAGGGCCTATGGCTACACCTTC

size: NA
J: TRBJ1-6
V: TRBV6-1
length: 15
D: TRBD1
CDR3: CASSEGTGGNSPLHF
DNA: TGTGCCAGCAGTGAAGGGACAGGGGGCAATTCACCCCTCCACTTT

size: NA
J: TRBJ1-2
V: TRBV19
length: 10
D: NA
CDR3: CASSSGGYTF
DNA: TGTGCCAGTAGTAGTGGTGGCTACACCTTC

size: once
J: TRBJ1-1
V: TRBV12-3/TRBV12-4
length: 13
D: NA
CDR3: CASSLRQVAEAFF
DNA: TGTGCCAGCAGTTTGAGACAGGTCGCTGAAGCTTTCTTT

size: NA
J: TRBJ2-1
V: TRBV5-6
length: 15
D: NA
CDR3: CASSLNGGQHNEQFF
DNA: TGTGCCAGCAGCTTGAACGGTGGGCAGCACAATGAGCAGTTCTTC

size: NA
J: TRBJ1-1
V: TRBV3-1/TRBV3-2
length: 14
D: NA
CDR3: CASSQGISHTEAFF
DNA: TGTGCCAGCAGCCAGGGAATCAGCCACACTGAAGCTTTCTTT

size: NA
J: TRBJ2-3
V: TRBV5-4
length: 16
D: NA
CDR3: CASSFPSSYGTDTQYF
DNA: TGTGCCAGCAGCTTCCCTAGCAGCTACGGGACAGATACGCAGTATTTT

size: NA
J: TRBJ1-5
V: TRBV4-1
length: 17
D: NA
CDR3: CASSQEFGLRDNQPQHF
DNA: TGCGCCAGCAGCCAAGAATTTGGCTTAAGGGACAATCAGCCCCAGCATTTT

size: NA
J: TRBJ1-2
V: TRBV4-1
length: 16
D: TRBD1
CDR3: CASSQERWTGANGYTF
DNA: TGCGCCAGCAGCCAAGAAAGATGGACAGGGGCGAATGGCTACACCTTC

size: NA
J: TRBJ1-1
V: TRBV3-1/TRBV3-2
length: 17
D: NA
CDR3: CASSQGRGSRANTEAFF
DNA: TGTGCCAGCAGCCAAGGTAGGGGATCGAGGGCGAACACTGAAGCTTTCTTT

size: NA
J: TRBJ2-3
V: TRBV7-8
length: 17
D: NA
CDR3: CASSLDRGIIGTDTQYF
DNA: TGTGCCAGCAGCTTGGATCGGGGAATTATCGGCACAGATACGCAGTATTTT

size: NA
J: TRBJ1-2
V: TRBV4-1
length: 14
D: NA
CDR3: CASSQDRQWYGYTF
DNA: TGCGCCAGCAGCCAAGACCGTCAATGGTATGGCTACACCTTC

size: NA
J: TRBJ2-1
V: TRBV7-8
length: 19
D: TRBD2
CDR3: CASSSPSTSGGRIGNEQFF
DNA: TGTGCCAGCAGCTCCCCCAGTACAAGTGGCGGGAGAATCGGGAATGAGCAGTTCTTC

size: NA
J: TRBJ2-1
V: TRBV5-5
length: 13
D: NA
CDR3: CASSLVGQGEQFF
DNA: TGTGCCAGCAGCTTGGTGGGGCAGGGAGAGCAGTTCTTC

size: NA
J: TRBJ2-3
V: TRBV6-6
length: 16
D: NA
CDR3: CASSYEDRYFTDTQYF
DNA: TGTGCCAGCAGTTATGAGGACAGATATTTCACAGATACGCAGTATTTT

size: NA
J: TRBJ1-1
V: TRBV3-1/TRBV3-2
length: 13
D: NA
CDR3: CASSLTVNTEAFF
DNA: TGTGCCAGCAGCCTGACAGTGAACACTGAAGCTTTCTTT

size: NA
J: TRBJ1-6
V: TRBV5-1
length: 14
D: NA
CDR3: CASRITGDYSPLHF
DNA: TGCGCCAGCAGGATCACGGGGGACTATTCACCCCTCCACTTT

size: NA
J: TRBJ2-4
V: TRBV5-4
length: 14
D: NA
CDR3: CASSLGLAKNIQYF
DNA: TGTGCCAGCAGCTTGGGACTAGCCAAAAACATTCAGTACTTC

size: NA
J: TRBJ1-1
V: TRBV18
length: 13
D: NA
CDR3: CASSAGLSAEAFF
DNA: TGTGCCAGCTCGGCCGGGTTGTCCGCTGAAGCTTTCTTT

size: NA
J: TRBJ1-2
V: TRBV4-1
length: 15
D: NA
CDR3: CASSHVKVDYYGYTF
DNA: TGCGCCAGCAGCCACGTTAAGGTGGATTACTATGGCTACACCTTC

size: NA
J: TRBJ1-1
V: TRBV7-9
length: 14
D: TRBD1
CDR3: CASSLRGQGHEAFF
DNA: TGTGCCAGCAGCCTCCGGGGACAGGGCCACGAAGCTTTCTTT

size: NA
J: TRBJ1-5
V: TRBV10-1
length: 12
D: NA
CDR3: CASSRPGVPQHF
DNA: TGCGCCAGCAGCCGCCCTGGAGTGCCCCAGCATTTT

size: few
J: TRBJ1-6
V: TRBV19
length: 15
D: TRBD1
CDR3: CASSIAQGGNSPLHF
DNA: TGTGCCAGTAGTATAGCACAGGGGGGCAATTCACCCCTCCACTTT

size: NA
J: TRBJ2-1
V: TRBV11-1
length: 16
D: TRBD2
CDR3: CASSLGTSGARGEQFF
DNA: TGTGCCAGCAGCTTGGGGACTAGCGGGGCCAGAGGGGAGCAGTTCTTC

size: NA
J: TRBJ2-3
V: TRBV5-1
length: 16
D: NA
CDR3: CASSLAEWGSTDTQYF
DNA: TGCGCCAGCAGCTTGGCCGAATGGGGGAGCACAGATACGCAGTATTTT

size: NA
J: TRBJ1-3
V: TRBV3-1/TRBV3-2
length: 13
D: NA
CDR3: CASSHQGGNTIYF
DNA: TGTGCCAGCAGCCACCAGGGCGGAAACACCATATATTTT

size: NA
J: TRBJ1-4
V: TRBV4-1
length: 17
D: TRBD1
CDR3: CASSFTFTGGVNEKLFF
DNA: TGCGCCAGCAGCTTCACCTTTACAGGGGGCGTTAATGAAAAACTGTTTTTT

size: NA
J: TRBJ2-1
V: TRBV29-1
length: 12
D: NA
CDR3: CSVPGRNNEQFF
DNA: TGCAGCGTCCCGGGCCGCAACAATGAGCAGTTCTTC

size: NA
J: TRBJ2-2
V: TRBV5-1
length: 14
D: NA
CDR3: CASSLDSNTGELFF
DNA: TGCGCCAGCAGCTTGGATTCCAACACCGGGGAGCTGTTTTTT

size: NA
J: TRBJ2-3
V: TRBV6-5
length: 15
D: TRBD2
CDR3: CASSPLAVKGDTQYF
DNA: TGTGCCAGCAGCCCACTAGCGGTGAAGGGGGATACGCAGTATTTT

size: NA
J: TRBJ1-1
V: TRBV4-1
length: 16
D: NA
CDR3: CASSERGDTPNTEAFF
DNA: TGCGCCAGCAGCGAAAGAGGGGACACACCGAACACTGAAGCTTTCTTT

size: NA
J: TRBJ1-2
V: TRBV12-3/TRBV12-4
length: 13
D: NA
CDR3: CASSFREDYGYTF
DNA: TGTGCCAGCAGTTTTCGGGAAGACTATGGCTACACCTTC

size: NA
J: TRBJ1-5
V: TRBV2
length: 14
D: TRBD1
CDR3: CASKDRGINQPQHF
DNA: TGTGCCAGCAAGGACAGGGGGATTAATCAGCCCCAGCATTTT

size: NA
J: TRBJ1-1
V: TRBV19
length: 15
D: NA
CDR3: CASSIRGGADTEAFF
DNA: TGTGCCAGTAGTATCCGAGGGGGAGCGGACACTGAAGCTTTCTTT

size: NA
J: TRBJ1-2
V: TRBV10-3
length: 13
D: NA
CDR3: CAISEEVRYGYTF
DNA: TGTGCCATCAGTGAGGAGGTACGATACGGCTACACCTTC

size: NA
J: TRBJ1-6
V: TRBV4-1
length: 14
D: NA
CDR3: CASSPGFAGSPLHF
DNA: TGCGCCAGCAGCCCCGGCTTTGCGGGTTCACCCCTCCACTTT

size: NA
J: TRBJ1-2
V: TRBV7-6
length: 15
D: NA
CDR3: CASSLAVSPMWGYTF
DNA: TGTGCCAGCAGCTTAGCGGTCAGTCCTATGTGGGGCTACACCTTC

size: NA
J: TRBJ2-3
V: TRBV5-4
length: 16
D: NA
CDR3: CASSRGQNLGTDTQYF
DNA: TGTGCCAGCAGCCGGGGTCAAAACTTGGGCACAGATACGCAGTATTTT

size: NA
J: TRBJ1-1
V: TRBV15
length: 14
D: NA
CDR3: CATSRVPLNTEAFF
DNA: TGTGCCACCAGCAGAGTTCCCCTAAACACTGAAGCTTTCTTT

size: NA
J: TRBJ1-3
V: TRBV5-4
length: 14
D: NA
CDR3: CASSLQNSGNTIYF
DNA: TGTGCCAGCAGCTTACAGAACTCTGGAAACACCATATATTTT

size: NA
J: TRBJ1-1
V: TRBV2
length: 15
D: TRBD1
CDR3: CASSARGQLNTEAFF
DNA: TGTGCCAGCAGTGCGAGGGGACAGTTGAACACTGAAGCTTTCTTT

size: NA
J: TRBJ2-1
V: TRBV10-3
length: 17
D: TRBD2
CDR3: CAISESGLAGTYNEQFF
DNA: TGTGCCATCAGTGAGTCGGGACTAGCGGGGACGTACAATGAGCAGTTCTTC

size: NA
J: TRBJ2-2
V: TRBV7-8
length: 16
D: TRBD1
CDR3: CASTLRETGLTGELFF
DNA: TGTGCCAGCACTCTGAGGGAGACAGGGCTCACCGGGGAGCTGTTTTTT

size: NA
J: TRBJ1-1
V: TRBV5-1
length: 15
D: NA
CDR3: CASSSNHRVLAEAFF
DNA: TGCGCCAGCAGCTCCAATCACAGGGTTTTAGCGGAAGCTTTCTTT

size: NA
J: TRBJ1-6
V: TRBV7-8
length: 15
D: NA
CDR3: CASSQTQGLGSPLHF
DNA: TGTGCCAGCAGCCAGACTCAGGGATTGGGTTCACCCCTCCACTTT

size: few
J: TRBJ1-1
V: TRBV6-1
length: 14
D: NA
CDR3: CASTERGVTTEAFF
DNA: TGTGCCAGCACTGAAAGAGGGGTAACCACTGAAGCTTTCTTT

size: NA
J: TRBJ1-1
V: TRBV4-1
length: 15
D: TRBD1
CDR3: CASSRGQGRDTEAFF
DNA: TGCGCCAGCAGTCGGGGACAGGGGCGAGACACTGAAGCTTTCTTT

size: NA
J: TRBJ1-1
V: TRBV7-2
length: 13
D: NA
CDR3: CASSFVGSTEAFF
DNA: TGTGCCAGCAGCTTTGTAGGGAGCACTGAAGCTTTCTTT

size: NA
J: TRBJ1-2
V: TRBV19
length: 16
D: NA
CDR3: CASSIESGGPNYGYTF
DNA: TGTGCCAGTAGTATAGAGTCCGGGGGACCGAACTATGGCTACACCTTC